The clone carrying this T cell receptor beta chain has more than one count but fewer than ten. Its target is not known. TCRbeta library preparation incorporated unique molecular identifiers. TCRdb reanalysed the PCR reads using MiXCR and keeps one entry per CDR3 protein. The top ten clones hold about 28% of a sample with around 960,000 distinct CDR3 sequences, roughly 29% of them seen once. The record originates from a study of T-cell reconstitution after alpha-beta-depleted transplantation in children. V was pared by 7 bases and J by 4 bases, with 10 bases of the junction left unmatched. This CDR3 contains 15 residues. Regarding the study as a whole: T-cell counts and diversity at one year post-transplant came mainly from newly produced T cells.

The V gene is TRBV12-3 or TRBV12-4, the J gene TRBJ2-5; the match to TRBD1 covers 9 bases. The source material was PBMCs, mostly from graft donor cells, sampled 360 days after TCRalphabeta/CD19-depleted stem cell transplant. The receptor's source is a boy less than two years old who had a stem cell transplant for SCID, so the T cells may come from the graft donor. The CDR3 loop is CASTMGQGSRETQYF. DNA for the CDR3: TGTGCCAGCACGATGGGACAGGGAAGCAGAGAGACCCAGTACTTC.